Included here is one T cell receptor (beta chain) sequence, with context. Its antigen remains undetermined. No qualities accompany the bases; no much larger clone lies one base away. The collaborating institutions used their own protocols to collect whole blood in K2EDTA tubes. For TCRbeta analysis, collaborators shipped samples in one of three forms: frozen whole blood, isolated PBMCs, or DNA extracted from either of those sample types. The data belong to a study of blood T cell repertoires in COVID-19 (TCRdb year 2020). Concerning the study at large: Samples from collaborators originated in the United States, Italy and Spain and spanned both the acute and convalescent phases of COVID-19. The material from the prospective study consisted of cDNA or gDNA derived from T cells, B-cell-depleted T cells, or PBMCs. Subjects who had been exposed to COVID-19, were actively infected with it, or had recovered from it provided the deeply sampled blood TCRbeta repertoires that made up the dataset. The repertoires were made available in a free public database intended to serve as a resource for research on the immune response to SARS-CoV-2. Samples were obtained from the ongoing ImmuneRACE study (first 160 participants) and from some 1,200 subjects provided by 6 global collaborators. Nearly every sample came with metadata listing a de-identified subject ID, COVID-19 status, age in years and sex. Where HLA class I and class II types were available, the types were taken from metadata supplied by the sample provider, not from assay-based typing.

TCRbeta CDR3 regions were amplified from genomic DNA by means of the immunoSEQ Assay, a bias-controlled multiplex PCR. The study's processing was this. The number of nucleated cells in each sample was estimated by amplification of reference gene primers within the assay. Sequence reads were collapsed and filtered to measure the absolute abundance of every unique TCRbeta CDR3 rearrangement. For each sample, productive Simpson clonality was calculated as the square root of Simpson's diversity index over productive rearrangements. This immuneACCESS table, as held by TCRdb, lists in-frame sequences with V and J called but not all clones. Of the missing ones, under half trace to an unresolved V gene in checked studies; the others have no known cause. Clonal size and the V and J genes are those of that table, whereas D and trimming came from the DNA. The sample table shows a few hundred thousand clones, and around 85% are seen once. The top ten clonotypes cover about 2% of the sample.

Broad study findings and their caveats: The quantity of clinical and demographic metadata differed by source and by participant and was supplied without curation.

The sequence was obtained from a woman between 45 and 60 years old with acute or convalescent COVID-19. The sequenced sample consisted of peripheral blood.

The CDR3 has the sequence CASSAHPVVAKNIQYF. DNA sequence: TGTGCCAGCAGCGCCCATCCTGTAGTAGCCAAAAACATTCAGTACTTC. Here the chain combines TRBV21-1 and TRBJ2-4; TRBD2, the table's D call, lacks a check against the DNA. TRBV21-1 is a pseudogene segment. The CDR3 holds 16 amino acids from the cysteine to the phenylalanine. The only DNA kept is the CDR3, 48 bases in frame from the first base.